Sequencing of this TCR beta chain was carried out in a study of control samples from healthy donors and cancer patients. The method was immunoSEQ multiplex PCR; TCRdb's version includes in-frame clones alone and lacks a portion of them. In the table there are around 200,000 clones, over 80% of which are singletons. CDR3 length: 15 residues. V was pared by 2 bases and J by 4 bases, with 6 bases of the junction left unmatched. Germline loops: CDR1 SGHNT, CDR2 YYREEE (reference sequence). Source material: blood. The clonotype comes from a man between 18 and 35 years old in good health. This sequence joins TRBV5-4 and TRBJ1-2; TRBD1 agrees at 9 bases. The CDR3 DNA reads as TGTGCCAGCAGCTTTACAGGGGGCGGAGGCTATGGCTACACCTTC. This gives the protein CASSFTGGGGYGYTF.